A single sample is the source of the 23 T cell receptor beta chains below, sequenced in a study of blood T cell repertoires in COVID-19. Method: immunoSEQ multiplex PCR; TCRdb's copy keeps in-frame clones and lacks some. The sample lists 110,000 or so clones; 87% were seen once. The sample taken for sequencing was peripheral blood. These receptors all stem from a human donor in a cohort sampled during active COVID-19.

The chain combines TRBV6-2 or TRBV6-3 with TRBJ2-5; tentative D call: TRBD1 (6 bases). V lost 6 bases, J lost 5 bases, and 28 bases lay in between. The CDR3 runs 18 residues. CDR1 and CDR2 from the germline V gene are MNHEY and SVGEGT. The CDR3 protein is CASSWDRDKKGFRETQYF. In DNA form, the CDR3 reads TGTGCCAGCAGCTGGGACCGGGACAAGAAAGGATTTAGGGAGACCCAGTACTTC.

The V call is TRBV19, the J call TRBJ2-7, with a tentative D call TRBD2 (7 bases). The CDR3 consists of 15 residues. CDR1 and CDR2 from the germline V gene are LNHDA and SQIVND (reference sequence). The V gene lost 10 bases and the J gene lost 2 bases, with 21 bases spanning the gap. The CDR3 sequence is CATNTGGSTPYEQYF. CDR3 DNA: TGTGCCACCAATACGGGGGGCAGCACACCCTACGAGCAGTACTTC.

The V and J genes are TRBV7-2 and TRBJ1-2, with D maybe TRBD1 (6 bases). With 2 bases removed from V and 4 bases from J, the gap between germline ends came to 14 bases. The CDR3 contains 15 residues. The germline V gene encodes CDR1 SGHTA and CDR2 FQGNSA. CDR3 nucleotide sequence: TGTGCCAGCAGCTTAAGGCAGGGGCTTTCCTATGGCTACACCTTC. Translation: CASSLRQGLSYGYTF.

This clone turned up a few times. The CDR3 DNA reads TGTGCCACCAGTGGTTGGGACAGGAACACCGGGGAGCTGTTTTTT. This sequence encodes CATSGWDRNTGELFF. The chain carries TRBV24-1 and TRBJ2-2, with 7 bases aligning to TRBD1. Germline V gene data show CDR1 as KGHDR and CDR2 as SFDVKD. Trimming took 5 bases from V and 1 from J; bases not matched to a gene: 3. The CDR3 is made up of 15 amino acids.

The chain is built from TRBV5-5 and TRBJ2-2, with TRBD2 matching over 10 bases. The CDR3 totals 16 residues. Germline V gene data show CDR1 as SGHKS and CDR2 as YYEKEE (reference sequence). With 3 bases clipped from V and 4 bases from J, the junction kept 6 bases outside the gene matches. The CDR3: CASSWGTSATTGELFF. In DNA, the CDR3 is TGTGCCAGCAGCTGGGGGACTAGCGCGACCACCGGGGAGCTGTTTTTT.

The chain links TRBV9 to TRBJ1-4; the match to TRBD1 covers 10 bases. The J segment lost 6 bases and the V segment lost 2 bases, leaving 4 bases of the junction unmatched. The germline CDR1 and CDR2 sequences are SGDLS and YYNGEE. The CDR3 extends over 15 amino acids. As DNA, the CDR3 is TGTGCCAGCAGCGTTTTTGGGACAGGGGATGAAAAACTGTTTTTT. It yields the protein CASSVFGTGDEKLFF.

The gene calls are TRBV2 and TRBJ1-2, with 7 bases aligning to TRBD1. Trimming took 6 bases from V and 7 from J; bases not matched to a gene: 8. Per germline, CDR1 SNHLY and CDR2 FYNNEI. CDR3 length: 13 residues. CDR3 DNA sequence: TGTGCCAGCAGCGCTGAGGGGGCCTCTGGCTACACCTTC. Translating gives CASSAEGASGYTF.

The chain joins TRBV2 to TRBJ1-5; a weak D match, TRBD1 (5 bases). The length of the CDR3 is 17 residues. V shed 2 bases and J shed 1 base, with 15 bases lying between them. Germline assignment: CDR1 SNHLY and CDR2 FYNNEI. CDR3 nucleotide sequence: TGTGCCAGCAGTGAATCAGGGCGGATGATGAGCAATCAGCCCCAGCATTTT. This gives the protein CASSESGRMMSNQPQHF.

In this sample, this clone turned up a few times. This chain connects TRBV5-1 to TRBJ1-1; D is possibly TRBD1 (5 bases). There are 15 residues in the CDR3. Per germline, CDR1 SGHRS and CDR2 YFSETQ. V lost 8 bases to trimming and J lost 5 bases, with 22 bases between them. The CDR3 is CASIGANGQGTEAFF. CDR3 nucleotides: TGCGCCAGTATTGGGGCGAACGGCCAGGGTACTGAAGCTTTCTTT.

The genes are TRBV2 and TRBJ2-7; 7 bases agree with TRBD1. CDR1 is SNHLY, CDR2 FYNNEI, per germline. This CDR3 spans 11 amino acids. The V gene end was trimmed by 2 bases and the J gene end by 10 bases; junction bases not matched to a gene: 2. The CDR3, as DNA: TGTGCCAGCAGTGAAAGGGGGCTTCAGTACTTC. Amino acid sequence: CASSERGLQYF.

The chain links TRBV5-4 to TRBJ1-6; D ambiguous. Per the germline V gene, CDR1 is SGHNT and CDR2 is YYREEE (reference sequence). This CDR3 spans 16 amino acids. The V gene lost 1 base and the J gene lost 9 bases, with 17 bases spanning the gap. In DNA, the CDR3 is TGTGCCAGCAGCTTGATAAACCGCCCCGAGGGTTCACCCCTCCACTTT. Translation: CASSLINRPEGSPLHF.

This chain links TRBV24-1 with TRBJ2-3; 11 bases are a match to TRBD1. The CDR3 contains 15 residues. In germline, CDR1 is KGHDR, CDR2 SFDVKD. V lost 4 bases and J lost 3; bases outside the gene matches: 2. The CDR3 sequence is CATSEGQGVTDTQYF. CDR3 bases: TGTGCCACCAGTGAGGGACAGGGGGTGACAGATACGCAGTATTTT.

The chain joins TRBV11-3 to TRBJ2-5; 10 nucleotides agree with TRBD1. Unmatched junction bases numbered 5, after V lost 4 bases and J lost 0 bases. The CDR3 length is 16 residues. CDR1 and CDR2 from the germline V gene are SGHNT and YENEEA. The CDR3 reads CASSSQGTGDQETQYF. The CDR3 bases are TGTGCCAGCAGCTCGCAGGGGACAGGGGACCAAGAGACCCAGTACTTC.

The rearrangement uses TRBV6-6 and TRBJ2-3; 8 bases are shared with TRBD1. The CDR3 loop spans 15 amino acids. Germline lookup yields CDR1 MNHNY and CDR2 SVGAGI (reference sequence). The J segment lost 4 bases and the V segment lost 5 bases, leaving 8 bases of the junction unmatched. The CDR3 nucleotides are TGTGCCAGCAGTCACCCGGACAGGGCTGCAGATACGCAGTATTTT. This translates into CASSHPDRAADTQYF.

The chain has TRBV11-3 and TRBJ1-1, with D possibly TRBD1 on 5 matching bases. V lost 1 base, J lost 5 bases, and 11 bases lay in between. Germline CDR1 and CDR2: SGHNT and YENEEA. The CDR3 sequence is 14 residues long. Written as DNA, the CDR3 is TGTGCCAGCAGCTTAGGGGGTCGGGGGACTGAAGCTTTCTTT. Translation: CASSLGGRGTEAFF. Complete variable domain (other parts from reference TRBV11-3 and TRBJ1-1): EAGVVQSPRYKIIEKKQPVAFWCNPISGHNTLYWYLQNLGQGPELLIRYENEEAVDDSQLPKDRFSAERLKGVDSTLKIQPAELGDSAVYLCASSLGGRGTEAFFGQGTRLTVV.

The gene calls are TRBV18 and TRBJ1-2; 9 bases line up with TRBD1. V was clipped by 4 bases and J by 6 bases; unmatched bases: 9. The CDR3 is 15 residues long. CDR1 is KGHSH and CDR2 is LQKENI in the germline V gene. In DNA, the CDR3 is TGTGCCAGCTCACTTCGGACAGGGGAAGGAAATGGCTACACCTTC. It codes for CASSLRTGEGNGYTF.

V is TRBV6-5 and J is TRBJ1-2; 11 nucleotides line up with TRBD1. Unmatched junction bases numbered 2, after V lost 0 bases and J lost 5 bases. The CDR3 consists of 15 residues. Looked up from germline, CDR1 is MNHEY and CDR2 is SVGAGI. CDR3 nucleotide sequence: TGTGCCAGCAGTTACTCGGACAGGGGGCAGTATGGCTACACCTTC. Translation gives CASSYSDRGQYGYTF.

This chain uses TRBV6-1 with TRBJ1-5, with unresolved D. The germline V and J ends were trimmed by 2 bases and 6 bases, with 14 bases remaining between them. Germline assignment: CDR1 MNHNS and CDR2 SASEGT. The CDR3 extends over 15 amino acids. The CDR3 protein is CASSETGGFGQPQHF. In nucleotides, the CDR3 is TGTGCCAGCAGTGAAACGGGTGGGTTTGGTCAGCCCCAGCATTTT.

This chain connects TRBV5-8 to TRBJ2-1, with TRBD2 identical over 7 bases. The CDR3 consists of 13 residues. Germline V gives CDR1 SGHTS, CDR2 YDEGEE. Losses at the gene ends were 4 bases for V and 6 bases for J; bases not matched to a gene: 4. The CDR3 bases are TGTGCCAGCAGCCGGGAGGAGGGCAATGAGCAGTTCTTC. Protein product: CASSREEGNEQFF.

This clone has just a few counts. This rearrangement joins TRBV24-1 to TRBJ2-1; a possible D gene is TRBD2 (6 bases). Between the trimmed V and J ends, which lost 10 bases and 4 bases, there was a span of 7 bases. The CDR3 runs 11 residues. CDR1 is KGHDR and CDR2 is SFDVKD in the germline V gene. This CDR3 reads CATSGYNEQFF. The CDR3 bases are TGTGCCACTAGCGGTTACAATGAGCAGTTCTTC.

This chain connects TRBV4-1 to TRBJ1-1; possibly TRBD1 for D (5 bases). Trimming took 6 bases from V and 0 from J, leaving 14 bases between them. The CDR3 totals 15 residues. Germline assignment: CDR1 MGHRA and CDR2 YSYEKL. The CDR3 loop is CASSGARSLNTEAFF. The CDR3 coding sequence is TGCGCCAGCAGTGGGGCGCGCAGCTTGAACACTGAAGCTTTCTTT.

This clone was detected a few times. The chain links TRBV9 to TRBJ1-3, with D maybe TRBD1 (5 bases). The ends were cut back, 4 bases at V and 2 bases at J, with 25 bases in the middle. Germline V gives CDR1 SGDLS, CDR2 YYNGEE. The CDR3 contains 19 residues. The CDR3 spells CASSPREGVGAGPGNTIYF. The DNA for the CDR3 is TGTGCCAGCAGCCCTAGGGAGGGTGTGGGAGCAGGGCCTGGAAACACCATATATTTT.

The rearrangement joins TRBV11-2 to TRBJ1-1, with D unclear. V dropped 1 base and J dropped 6 bases, with 12 bases sitting between them. Germline values: CDR1 SGHAT, CDR2 FQNNGV. CDR3 length: 14 residues. CDR3 sequence: CASSLVESRAEAFF. The CDR3 DNA reads as TGTGCCAGCAGCTTAGTGGAGTCGAGGGCTGAAGCTTTCTTT.